This passage covers 17 T cell receptor beta chains from one sample sequenced in a study of blood T cells in healthy people across ages. Then a second PCR, running roughly 7 to 11 cycles, was carried out with a sample-barcoded 5' primer and a J-beta primer mix. TCRdb analysed the 5' RACE reads with MiXCR anew, one entry per CDR3 protein. The data contain 1,800,000 or so distinct CDR3 sequences, around 42% of them singletons. The sample taken for sequencing was blood. The receptor set was obtained from a human donor in good health.

This clonotype has a handful of counts. The chain has TRBV20-1 and TRBJ2-3; perhaps TRBD1 as D (6 bases). The CDR3 totals 14 residues. Germline assignment: CDR1 DFQATT and CDR2 SNEGSKA (reference sequence). V dropped 5 bases and J dropped 5 bases, with 17 bases sitting between them. As DNA, the CDR3 is TGCAGTGCTGGTGACAGGATCCATGGAGATACGCAGTATTTT. It codes for CSAGDRIHGDTQYF.

This clonotype was counted only a few times. V gene TRBV7-9 combines with J gene TRBJ2-7, with D perhaps being TRBD1 or TRBD2 (5 bases each). V was pared by 1 base and J by 2 bases, with 15 bases between. CDR3 length: 16 residues. CDR1 is SEHNR and CDR2 is FQNEAQ in the germline V gene (reference sequence). CDR3 amino acids: CASSLVPWDVTYEQYF. In DNA, the CDR3 is TGTGCCAGCAGCTTAGTCCCATGGGACGTAACCTACGAGCAGTACTTC.

This sequence joins TRBV11-2 and TRBJ2-1, with D perhaps matching TRBD2 (7 bases). CDR1 is SGHAT, CDR2 FQNNGV, per germline. V was pared by 6 bases and J by 0 bases, with 15 bases between. The length of the CDR3 is 16 residues. Here the CDR3 reads CASRQKGGVSYNEQFF. CDR3 nucleotides: TGTGCCAGCAGGCAAAAAGGGGGGGTCTCCTACAATGAGCAGTTCTTC.

The V gene is TRBV3-1, the J gene TRBJ2-7; 7 nucleotides align to TRBD1. The CDR3 length is 15 residues. Germline lookup yields CDR1 LGHDT and CDR2 YNNKEL (reference sequence). The J segment lost 7 bases and the V segment lost 4 bases, leaving 13 bases of the junction unmatched. Here the CDR3 reads CASSPPGQGVWEQYF. As DNA, the CDR3 is TGTGCCAGCAGCCCCCCGGGGCAGGGGGTCTGGGAGCAGTACTTC.

This clonotype showed up just a few times. The chain joins TRBV4-1 to TRBJ1-2; tentatively, D is TRBD1 (5 bases). The length of the CDR3 is 14 residues. V lost 4 bases and J lost 3, with 12 bases in between. Per the germline V gene, CDR1 is MGHRA and CDR2 is YSYEKL. The CDR3: CASSPRDIDYGYTF. CDR3 in DNA: TGCGCCAGCAGCCCCAGGGATATTGACTATGGCTACACCTTC.

The rearrangement uses TRBV6-2 or TRBV6-3 and TRBJ1-2, with D uncertain. The CDR3 has 13 residues. V was cut by 2 bases and J by 6 bases, with 10 bases left in between. In germline, CDR1 is MNHEY, CDR2 SVGEGT. Here the CDR3 reads CASSYHRGDGYTF. The CDR3 region has the DNA TGTGCCAGCAGTTACCACCGGGGTGATGGCTACACCTTC.

This chain connects TRBV28 to TRBJ1-1; weak D call: TRBD1 (6 bases). This CDR3 is built from 12 residues. Trimming removed 5 bases at V and 7 bases at J, with 11 bases between. The germline V gene encodes CDR1 MDHEN and CDR2 SYDVKM. This CDR3 is CASSRGQFEAFF. CDR3 DNA sequence: TGTGCCAGCAGTCGCGGACAGTTTGAAGCTTTCTTT.

The chain joins TRBV7-2 to TRBJ1-4; 8 bases align to TRBD1. The CDR3 extends over 15 amino acids. Germline V gene lookup returns CDR1 SGHTA and CDR2 FQGNSA. V was pared by 3 bases and J by 8 bases, with 8 bases of the junction left unmatched. DNA of the CDR3: TGTGCCAGCAGCTTCCAGGGGGCATGGGACGAAAAACTGTTTTTT. Translated, it gives CASSFQGAWDEKLFF.

The table lists this clonotype with a few counts. The chain joins TRBV29-1 to TRBJ2-5, with 9 positions matching TRBD1. The J call may be incorrect, as the DNA end agrees better with TRBJ2-7. The CDR3 spans 12 residues. Germline-derived CDR1 and CDR2 are SQVTM and ANQGSEA. CDR3 DNA: TGCAGCGTTAGGGGACAGGGAGGCGAGCAGTACTTC. Protein product: CSVRGQGGEQYF.

This sequence joins TRBV4-3 and TRBJ2-5; a weak D match, TRBD2 (6 bases). V lost 1 base and J lost 5, with 11 bases in between. CDR3 length: 14 residues. Germline-derived CDR1 and CDR2 are LGHNA and YSLEER. The CDR3 DNA reads TGCGCCAGCAGCCAAGTGGAGGGCAAGGAGACCCAGTACTTC. Amino acid sequence: CASSQVEGKETQYF.

The V and J genes are TRBV2 and TRBJ2-7; D may correspond to TRBD1 or TRBD2 (5 bases each). V shed 4 bases and J shed 10 bases, with 23 bases lying between them. The CDR3 length is 15 residues. Germline CDR1 is SNHLY and CDR2 is FYNNEI. CDR3 sequence: CASSVGDDRLTAQYF. For the CDR3, the DNA is TGTGCCAGCAGTGTCGGGGACGATCGCTTAACAGCCCAGTACTTC.

This clonotype appeared once. J is TRBJ1-2 and V is TRBV24-1; no definite D call. The V end lost 4 bases, the J end lost 10 bases, and 9 bases lay between the germline ends. Germline V gives CDR1 KGHDR, CDR2 SFDVKD. This CDR3 has 11 amino acids. The CDR3 loop is CATSDFNDYTF. In DNA, the CDR3 is TGTGCCACCAGTGACTTTAATGACTACACCTTC.

This chain uses TRBV7-8 with TRBJ2-1, with D possibly TRBD2 on 7 matching bases. The CDR3 consists of 16 residues. The V gene's germline CDR1 is SGHVS and CDR2 FQNEAQ. V lost 6 bases, J lost 2 bases, and 17 bases lay in between. CDR3 region: CASRDRGGAPYNEQFF. The CDR3 DNA follows: TGTGCCAGCAGGGATAGGGGGGGGGCCCCCTACAATGAGCAGTTCTTC.

A few counts support this clonotype. This rearrangement joins TRBV7-9 to TRBJ2-5, with 7 bases aligning to TRBD1. The DNA end is a closer match to TRBJ2-7, so the J assignment may be wrong. This CDR3 has 13 amino acids. Germline CDR1 reads SEHNR; CDR2 reads FQNEAQ (reference sequence). The CDR3 coding sequence is TGTGCCAGCAGCTCGAGGACAGGATCCGAGCAGTACTTC. The encoded protein is CASSSRTGSEQYF.

In DNA, the CDR3 is TGTGCCAGTAGTATAGGGGATAGCGGGGACCACGAGCAGTACTTC. Translated: CASSIGDSGDHEQYF. The chain couples TRBV19 to TRBJ2-7; TRBD2 matches 8 bases. The CDR3 has 15 residues. Unmatched junction bases numbered 7, after V lost 1 base and J lost 5 bases. CDR1 is LNHDA and CDR2 is SQIVND in the germline V gene (reference sequence).

The chain joins TRBV12-3 or TRBV12-4 to TRBJ1-6; D call uncertain. V gave up 9 bases and J gave up 11 bases, with 20 bases separating them. This CDR3 comprises 14 residues. As DNA, the CDR3 is TGTGCCAGTCCGGGCCAAACTGAGAACCCACCCCTCCACTTT. Amino acid sequence: CASPGQTENPPLHF.

The chain couples TRBV6-6 to TRBJ2-1, with D tentatively TRBD1 (6 bases). Germline V gene sequence: CDR1 MNHNY, CDR2 SVGAGI (reference sequence). This CDR3 has 14 amino acids. Deletions cut 5 bases from V and 5 bases from J, with 13 bases between. The CDR3 DNA sequence: TGTGCCAGCAGTCTAGGACAGCGGCACAATGAGCAGTTCTTC. Its translation: CASSLGQRHNEQFF.